This TCR beta chain was obtained from a study of blood T cell repertoires in COVID-19. Study in general: T cells, B-cell-depleted T cells, or PBMCs supplied cDNA or gDNA.

Participant-reported clinical history was the basis for cohort assignment. Original processing methods: Amplifying reference gene primers gave estimates of nucleated cell counts. Sequenced by immunoSEQ multiplex PCR; TCRdb stores in-frame clones only, minus some. V and J calls and clone size are those listed in that table; D and trimming were worked out from the DNA. The repertoire consists of roughly 250,000 clones, with more than 75% occurring once and the leading ten covering 1.5% to 2%. Trimming took off 4 bases at V and 4 bases at J, with 10 bases between the two ends. Germline-derived CDR1 and CDR2 are SGHTA and FQGNSA. The CDR3 spans 13 residues.

The clonotype comes from a woman aged 45-59 years who had recovered from COVID-19. The J gene is TRBJ1-2, the V gene TRBV7-2; D not certain. The sample was PBMCs or T cells enriched from blood (not recorded which). The DNA for the CDR3 is TGTGCCAGCAGCTCGGAGGCAGGCTATGGCTACACCTTC. Amino acid sequence: CASSSEAGYGYTF.